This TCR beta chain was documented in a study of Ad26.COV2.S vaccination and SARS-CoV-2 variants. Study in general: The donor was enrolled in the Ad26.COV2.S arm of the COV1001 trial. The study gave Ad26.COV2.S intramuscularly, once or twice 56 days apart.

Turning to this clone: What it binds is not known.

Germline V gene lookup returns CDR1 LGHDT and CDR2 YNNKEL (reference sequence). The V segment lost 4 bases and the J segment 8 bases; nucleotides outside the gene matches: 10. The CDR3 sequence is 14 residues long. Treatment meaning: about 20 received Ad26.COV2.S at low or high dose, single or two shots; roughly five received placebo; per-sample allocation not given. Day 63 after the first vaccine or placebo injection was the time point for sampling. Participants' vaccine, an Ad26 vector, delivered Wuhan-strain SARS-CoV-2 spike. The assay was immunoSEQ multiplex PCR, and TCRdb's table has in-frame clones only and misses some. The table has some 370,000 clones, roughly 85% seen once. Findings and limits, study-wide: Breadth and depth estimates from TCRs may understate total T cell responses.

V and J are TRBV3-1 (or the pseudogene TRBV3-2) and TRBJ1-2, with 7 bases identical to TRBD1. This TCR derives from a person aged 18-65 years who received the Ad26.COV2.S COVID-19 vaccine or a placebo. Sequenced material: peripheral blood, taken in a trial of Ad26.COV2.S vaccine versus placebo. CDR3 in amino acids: CASSLLGQVLGYTF. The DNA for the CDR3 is TGTGCCAGCAGCCTACTTGGACAGGTTTTAGGCTACACCTTC.